This entry concerns a single T cell receptor beta chain. Germline assignment: CDR1 SGHNT and CDR2 YENEEA. The CDR3 is made up of 15 amino acids. V was trimmed by 5 bases and J by 3 bases, leaving 16 bases between them. Seattle patient enrollment occurred during active infection, with longitudinal follow-up thereafter. Per the original data handling: Scientists estimated how many nucleated cells there were by amplifying reference gene primers. Some clones are missing from TCRdb's copy, which holds only in-frame ones; the method was immunoSEQ multiplex PCR. V and J calls and clone size follow that table, whereas D and trimming were derived from the DNA. Of under 450,000 clones listed, approximately 86% are singletons. The record originates from a study of blood T cell repertoires in COVID-19. At the level of the study: Acute and convalescent COVID-19 specimens originated in the United States, Italy and Spain. PBMCs, B-cell-depleted T cells, or T cells provided the cDNA or gDNA that made up the material.

This chain joins TRBV11-3 and TRBJ1-1, with D possibly matching TRBD1 (5 bases). Source material: peripheral blood. This receptor was taken from a woman aged 55-69 years with COVID-19, enrolled during active disease. CDR3 in DNA: TGTGCCAGCAGCCAGCGCTTCGGGGGGGACACTGAAGCTTTCTTT. Translating it yields CASSQRFGGDTEAFF.